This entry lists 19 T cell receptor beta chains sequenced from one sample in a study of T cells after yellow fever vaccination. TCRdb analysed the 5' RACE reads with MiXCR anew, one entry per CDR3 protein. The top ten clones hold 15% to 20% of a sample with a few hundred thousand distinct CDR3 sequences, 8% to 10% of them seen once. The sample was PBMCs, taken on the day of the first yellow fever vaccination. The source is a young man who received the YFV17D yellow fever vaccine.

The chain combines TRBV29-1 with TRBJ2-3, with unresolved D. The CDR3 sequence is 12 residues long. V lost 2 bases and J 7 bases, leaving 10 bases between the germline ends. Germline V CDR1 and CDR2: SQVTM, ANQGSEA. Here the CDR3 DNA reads TGCAGCGTTGAAAGAATAGGGTATACGCAGTATTTT. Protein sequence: CSVERIGYTQYF.

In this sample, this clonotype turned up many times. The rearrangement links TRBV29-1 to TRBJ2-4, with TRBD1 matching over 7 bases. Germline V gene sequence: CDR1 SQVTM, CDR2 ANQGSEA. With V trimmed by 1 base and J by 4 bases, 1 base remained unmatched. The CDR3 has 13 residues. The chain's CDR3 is CSVEGQGKNIQYF. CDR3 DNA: TGCAGCGTTGAAGGACAGGGAAAAAACATTCAGTACTTC.

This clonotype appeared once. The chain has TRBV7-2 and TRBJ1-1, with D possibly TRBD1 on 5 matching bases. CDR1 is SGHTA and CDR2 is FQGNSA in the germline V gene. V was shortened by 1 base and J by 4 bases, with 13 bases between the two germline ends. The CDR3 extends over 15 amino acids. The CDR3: CASSLVGFGGTEAFF. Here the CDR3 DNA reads TGTGCCAGCAGCTTAGTGGGATTCGGGGGCACTGAAGCTTTCTTT.

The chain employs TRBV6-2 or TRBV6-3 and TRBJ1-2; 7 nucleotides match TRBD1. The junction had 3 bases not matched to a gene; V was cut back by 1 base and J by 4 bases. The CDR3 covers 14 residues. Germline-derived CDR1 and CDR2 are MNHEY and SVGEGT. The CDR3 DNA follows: TGTGCCAGCAGTTACTTAGGGGGCGGCTATGGCTACACCTTC. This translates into CASSYLGGGYGYTF.

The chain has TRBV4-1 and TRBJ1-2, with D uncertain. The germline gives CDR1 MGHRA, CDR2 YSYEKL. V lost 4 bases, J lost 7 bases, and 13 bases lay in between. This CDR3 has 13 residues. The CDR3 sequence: CASSPTRAGGYTF. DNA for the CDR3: TGCGCCAGCAGCCCGACCAGAGCGGGTGGCTACACCTTC.

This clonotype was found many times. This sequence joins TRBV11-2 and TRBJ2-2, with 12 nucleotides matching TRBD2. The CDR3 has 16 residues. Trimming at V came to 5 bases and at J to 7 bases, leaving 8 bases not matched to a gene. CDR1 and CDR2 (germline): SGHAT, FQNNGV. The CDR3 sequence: CASSPGLAGKFGELFF. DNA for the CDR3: TGTGCCAGCAGCCCTGGACTAGCGGGGAAGTTCGGGGAGCTGTTTTTT.

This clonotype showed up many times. The CDR3, as DNA: TGTGCCAGCAGTTACTCGACGGTCCGCAGGGGGCCGGAGACAGATACGCAGTATTTT. This codes for CASSYSTVRRGPETDTQYF. V usage is TRBV6-5 and J usage is TRBJ2-3, with 8 bases aligning to TRBD1. V shed 0 bases and J 3 bases; nucleotides not matched to a gene: 14. From germline, CDR1 is MNHEY and CDR2 SVGAGI. This CDR3 has 19 residues.

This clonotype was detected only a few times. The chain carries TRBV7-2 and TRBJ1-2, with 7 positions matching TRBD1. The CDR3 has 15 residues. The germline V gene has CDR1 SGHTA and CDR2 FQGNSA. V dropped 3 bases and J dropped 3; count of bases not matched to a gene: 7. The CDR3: CASSFNYRGHYGYTF. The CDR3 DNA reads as TGTGCCAGCAGCTTCAACTACAGGGGACACTATGGCTACACCTTC. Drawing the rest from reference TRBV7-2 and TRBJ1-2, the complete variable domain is GAGVSQSPSNKVTEKGKDVELRCDPISGHTALYWYRQSLGQGLEFLIYFQGNSAPDKSGLPSDRFSAERTGGSVSTLTIQRTQQEDSAVYLCASSFNYRGHYGYTFGSGTRLTVV.

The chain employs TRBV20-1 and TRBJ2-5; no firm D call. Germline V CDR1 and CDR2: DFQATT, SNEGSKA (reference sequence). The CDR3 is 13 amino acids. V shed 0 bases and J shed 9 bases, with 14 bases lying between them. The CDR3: CSAREVVPGAQYF. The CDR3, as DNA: TGCAGTGCTAGAGAAGTGGTCCCTGGGGCCCAGTACTTC.

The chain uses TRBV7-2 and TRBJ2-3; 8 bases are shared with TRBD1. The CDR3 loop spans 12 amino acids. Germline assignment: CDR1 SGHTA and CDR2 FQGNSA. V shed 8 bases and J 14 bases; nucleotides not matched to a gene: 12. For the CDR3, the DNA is TGTGCCAGCGCCAACCCGGCAGGGGGCCCGTATTTT. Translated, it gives CASANPAGGPYF.

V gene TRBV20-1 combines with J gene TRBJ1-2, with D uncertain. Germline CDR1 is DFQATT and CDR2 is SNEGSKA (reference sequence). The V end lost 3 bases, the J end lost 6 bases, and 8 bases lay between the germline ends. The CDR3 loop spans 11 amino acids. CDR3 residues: CSASPFDGYTF. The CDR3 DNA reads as TGCAGTGCTAGCCCGTTCGATGGCTACACCTTC.

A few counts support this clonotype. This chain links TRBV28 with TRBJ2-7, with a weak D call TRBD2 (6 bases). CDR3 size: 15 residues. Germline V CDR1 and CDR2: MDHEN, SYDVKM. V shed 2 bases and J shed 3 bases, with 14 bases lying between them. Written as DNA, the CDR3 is TGTGCCAGCAGTTTACCCGGGGGTCCCCTCTACGAGCAGTACGTC. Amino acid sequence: CASSLPGGPLYEQYV.

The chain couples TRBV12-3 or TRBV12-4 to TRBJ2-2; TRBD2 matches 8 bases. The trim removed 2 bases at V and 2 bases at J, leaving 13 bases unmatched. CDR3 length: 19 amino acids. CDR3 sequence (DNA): TGTGCCAGCAGTTTACCTAGCTCCGGACTAGCAGAAAACACCGGGGAGCTGTTTTTT. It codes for CASSLPSSGLAENTGELFF.

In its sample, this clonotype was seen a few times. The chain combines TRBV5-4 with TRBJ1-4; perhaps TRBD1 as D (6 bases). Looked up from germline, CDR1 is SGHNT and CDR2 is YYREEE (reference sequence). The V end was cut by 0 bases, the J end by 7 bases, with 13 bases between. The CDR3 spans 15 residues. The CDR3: CASSLAGGTGEKLFF. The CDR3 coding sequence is TGTGCCAGCAGCTTGGCCGGGGGCACGGGTGAAAAACTGTTTTTT.

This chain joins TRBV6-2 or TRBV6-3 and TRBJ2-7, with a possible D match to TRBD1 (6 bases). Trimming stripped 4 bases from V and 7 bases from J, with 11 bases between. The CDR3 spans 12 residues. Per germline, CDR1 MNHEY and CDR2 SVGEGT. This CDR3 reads CASSLQGKEQYV. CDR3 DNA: TGTGCCAGCAGTTTACAGGGAAAAGAGCAGTACGTC.

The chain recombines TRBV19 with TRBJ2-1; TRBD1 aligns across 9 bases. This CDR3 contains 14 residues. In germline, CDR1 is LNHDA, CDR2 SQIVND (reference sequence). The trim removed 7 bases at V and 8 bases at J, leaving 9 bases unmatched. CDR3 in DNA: TGTGCCAGTAAGGACAGGGGAGGAGTTGATGAGCAGTTCTTC. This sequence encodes CASKDRGGVDEQFF.

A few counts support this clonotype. The CDR3 loop reads CAISESPGGTDTQYF. CDR3 nucleotide sequence: TGTGCCATCAGTGAGTCTCCCGGGGGGACAGATACGCAGTATTTT. The V and J genes are TRBV10-3 and TRBJ2-3; TRBD2 matches at 7 bases. This CDR3 contains 15 residues. The germline V gene has CDR1 ENHRY and CDR2 SYGVKD. V dropped 0 bases and J dropped 3; count of bases not matched to a gene: 3.

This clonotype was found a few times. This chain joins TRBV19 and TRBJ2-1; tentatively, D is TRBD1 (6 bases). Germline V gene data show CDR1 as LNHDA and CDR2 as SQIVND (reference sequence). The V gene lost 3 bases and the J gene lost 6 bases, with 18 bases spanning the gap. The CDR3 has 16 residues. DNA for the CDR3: TGTGCCAGTAGTATCCAGGGGTCCAACACCCTCAATGAGCAGTTCTTC. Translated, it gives CASSIQGSNTLNEQFF.

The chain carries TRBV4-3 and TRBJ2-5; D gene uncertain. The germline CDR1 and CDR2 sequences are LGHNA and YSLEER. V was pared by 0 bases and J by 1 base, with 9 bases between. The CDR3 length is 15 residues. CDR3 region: CASSQDEKLQETQYF. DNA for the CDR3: TGCGCCAGCAGCCAAGATGAGAAACTCCAAGAGACCCAGTACTTC.